This T cell receptor (beta chain) was identified in a study of cytomegalovirus exposure and HLA in healthy donors (dated by TCRdb to the late 2010s). Notes on the research overall: An earlier analysis of a few hundred of the donors reported over 250 Gb of sequence data and roughly 120 million unique TCR beta sequences obtained from around 180 million T cells. Roughly 300 gigabases of sequencing data and tens of millions of unique TCR sequences were included in an early release covering around 650 HLA-typed donors. Of the approximately 370 genotyped donors, 65% to 90% were placed in the genetic ancestry cluster associated with self-reported Caucasian donors. The study aimed to test whether cataloging public T cell receptors could reveal signatures of past pathogen exposure. The study used immunosequencing to profile the T cell repertoires of several hundred subjects and linked those repertoires to cytomegalovirus serostatus. Along with the approximately 600-subject first cohort, a separate validation cohort of over a hundred different subjects was used. The study combined high-throughput TCR immunosequencing, statistical association of individual TCRs with disease status, and machine learning to predict cytomegalovirus infection status. In a later analysis, previously published TCR beta repertoires from fewer than 750 donors were re-analyzed and high-resolution HLA genotyping was added so that TCR occurrence patterns could be studied. Rather than drawing on any new phenotypic data, the later analysis identified candidate immune exposures from TCR beta sequences and the way those sequences occurred across donors. To decide whether each TCR beta V gene segment behaved as functional or pseudogenic, an earlier analysis of some 600 of the donors relied on high-throughput TCR beta sequencing. Donor age, sex, ethnicity and CMV serostatus were compiled together with the repertoire data. Genome-wide SNP genotypes for about 60% of the roughly 700 donors were used in a later genetic analysis, which treated that subset as a discovery cohort. Every repertoire in the discovery cohort had been generated on one and the same sequencing platform. Both class I and class II loci were covered by HLA typing, at four-digit resolution. Typing coverage differed by locus: A, B, C, DRB1 and DQB1 were typed in about 629-640 donors, DQA1 in roughly 500, DPA1 in some 610, and DPB1 in roughly 470. About five DR-DQ haplotypes were treated as single units for association and clustering because of strong linkage in the cohort. Across some 400 genotyped donors of the cohort, an average of roughly 250,000 unique TCR beta nucleotide sequences per donor were sequenced, and approximately 17% of those sequences were non-productive. Broad study findings and their caveats: In an earlier analysis of fewer than 750 of the donors, most TCR beta V segments were observed in productive rearrangements about 90% or about 30% of the time, broadly matching IMGT annotations. In a later analysis, HLA-associated TCR beta chains showed more clonal expansion and lower generation probabilities than non-associated chains that were equally common. CMV serostatus was the only immune exposure information available for the cohort. At a false discovery rate of 0.05, a later analysis linked fewer than 20,000 TCR beta sequences to specific HLA alleles. While some public TCRs were present in many individuals, most TCR sequences turned up only very rarely across donors. A further reported finding was that TCR beta sequences accurately predicted the HLA-A and HLA-B alleles for most subjects in the first cohort. Correlated functional status among segregating V segments might be attributable to linkage disequilibrium, but an unknown experimental factor could not be ruled out. The classifier was reported to diagnose cytomegalovirus status with high specificity and sensitivity in both the original and validation cohorts. Because counts were too low, seventeen rarely observed V segments, including chromosome 9 orphons, were excluded from the earlier analysis of some 590 of the donors. The authors suggested that the approach could potentially be generalized to other disease states and immunological phenotypes. Most CMV-associated TCR beta chains appeared to be HLA-restricted in a later analysis, and the HLA associations seemed to be driven largely by CMV exposure. In a later genetic analysis, fewer N-insertions in productive TCRs were reported among donors in an Asian-associated ancestry cluster than the roughly 700-donor mean. Because some donors lacked HLA typing at each locus, the association tests relied only on the typed subset. The study gave a list of 150 to 200 TCR beta chains associated with cytomegalovirus. The sequencing pipeline was judged likely to have produced a cluster of highly shared sequence variants as a technical artifact. Presence/absence analyses assumed roughly uniform sequencing depth across donors, an assumption that may not hold. V-gene and J-gene trimming of TCR beta chains was associated with a missense DCLRE1C variant in a later genetic analysis, and the association was replicated in an independent cohort. When HLA alleles, especially DR and DQ, strongly co-occurred, TCR associations were difficult to assign to individual alleles. A later analysis reported that several top co-occurrence clusters appeared linked to parvovirus B19, influenza, CMV and Epstein-Barr virus. According to a later analysis, TCR association rates differed among HLA loci, with DRB1 alleles showing the most associated TCRs and HLA-C alleles showing the fewest. Some IMGT-functional V segments, including TRBV6-2 and TRBV6-3, could not be distinguished by the 87-base-pair reads and were therefore excluded. In this cohort, only TCR beta chains were sequenced, and detectable features were limited by the absence of alpha or paired-chain data. In vitro tests confirmed that three of the cytomegalovirus-associated TCR beta chains recognize cytomegalovirus antigens.

Notes on this clone: There is no known antigen for this receptor. No per-base quality is available; no much larger clone lies one base away.

The CDR3 covers 15 residues, taking in both the cysteine and the phenylalanine. The sequence is cut down to CDR3 DNA, 45 bases in frame from base 1. The junction shows trimming of 3 bases on V and 0 bases on J, plus 10 bases between the germline ends. The CDR1 and CDR2 encoded by the germline V gene (reference sequence) are WNHNN and SYGVQD. The library was generated by the immunoSEQ multiplex PCR assay. For the multiplex PCR, a mixture combining 60 forward primers for TCR Vbeta segments and 13 reverse primers for TCR Jbeta segments was used. The CDR3 region of rearranged TCR beta genes was amplified from genomic DNA by a multiplex PCR assay. Amplified TCR beta libraries were sequenced as 87-base-pair reads on the Illumina HiSeq System. In the source study's methods: A later analysis tallied tens of millions of unique TCR beta chains across the 666 repertoires, and about 10 million of those chains were shared by two or more donors. Raw reads were error-corrected and collapsed into unique sequences with a nearest-neighbor algorithm that merged closely related sequences to remove PCR and sequencing errors. Alignment of CDR3 sequences to IMGT reference sequences was used to assign V, D and J gene segments. For a sequence to be retained, a match of at least six nucleotides to both a V gene segment and a J gene segment was required. Rearrangements were called productive when the CDR3 lacked stop codons and stayed in frame with V and J; all others were non-productive. CDR3 was defined according to IMGT convention as the region running from the second conserved V-encoded cysteine to the conserved J-encoded phenylalanine. In an earlier analysis of more than 550 of the donors, sequences lacking an unambiguous match to a single V gene segment were excluded. In an earlier analysis of 587 of the donors, V segments were called functional above 56.7% productive rearrangements and were called segregating when the between-donor standard deviation exceeded 5%. A statistical classification framework was developed to diagnose cytomegalovirus status using the catalog of TCR beta chain sequences. A later analysis assigned V and J genes by comparing TCR nucleotide sequences with IMGT/GENE-DB human TR gene sequences. In a later analysis, CDR3 sequences and most-parsimonious VDJ recombination scenarios were assigned using the TCRdist pipeline. In a later analysis, each TCR beta chain was defined by its CDR3 amino acid sequence together with its V-gene family, and reads without a unique V-gene family were excluded. As a way to deal with suspected cross-contamination and a sequencing artifact, a later analysis dropped 500 to 700 nucleotide sequences that were highly shared and had low generation probability. For each public chain, a later analysis derived a clonal expansion index from normalized ranks of inferred template counts within each repertoire. A later analysis computed generation probabilities with a VDJ recombination model fitted to out-of-frame rearrangements, and checked the results against IGoR. In a later analysis, TCR-TCR, TCR-HLA and TCR-CMV co-occurrence was scored with hypergeometric tests, and a repertoire-size bias correction was applied to TCR pairs. False discovery rates were estimated in a later analysis by permuting HLA or CMV assignments 20 times. In a later analysis, co-occurring TCRs were grouped using DBSCAN, with TCRdist sequence similarity added in when clustering inside HLA-allele-positive subsets. For co-occurrence clustering, repertoires with fewer than 30,000 or more than 120,000 public chains were excluded, along with four to six repertoires with anomalous nucleotide sharing. TCRdb carries this immuneACCESS record with in-frame sequences only. Its versions omit some clonotypes, under half of them owing to an unresolved V gene in the studies checked, with the rest unexplained. For V, J and clone size, that table is used; D and trimming come from the DNA. In this sample the table shows about 200,000 clones, roughly four fifths of which occur a single time. 2.5% to 3.5% of the sample is held by the ten biggest clonotypes.

The cohort consisted of fewer than 700 healthy bone marrow donors. All cohort members were sampled while nominally healthy, although unrecorded immune exposures were likely present. The donor was CMV seronegative and belonged to the group of around 350 seronegative cohort members. A peripheral blood sample was provided by each donor, and peripheral blood mononuclear cells were used for TCR beta sequencing. Genomic DNA extraction from the blood cell samples was performed with the Qiagen DNeasy Blood Extraction Kit. The sequenced sample was PBMCs. The V and J segments used are TRBV10-1 and TRBJ2-3; TRBD1 is perhaps the D gene, given 6 matching bases. This TCR was recovered from a woman aged 40 to 50 in good health and CMV-seronegative. The DNA sequence follows: TGCGCCAGCAGTGATGGACAGTCTAGCACAGATACGCAGTATTTT. Its coded protein is CASSDGQSSTDTQYF.